The rows below give T cell receptor beta chains drawn from one sample of a study of T-cell reconstitution after alpha-beta-depleted transplantation in children. TCRdb reprocessed the PCR reads via MiXCR and lists one record per CDR3 protein. The sample carries about 480,000 distinct CDR3 sequences, around 13% recorded once. The sequencing used PBMCs from the stem cell graft donor, collected from the stem cell graft. These receptors all stem from a human donor who donated a stem cell graft to a child with combined immunodeficiency. The conserved cysteine and the conserved F or W are not part of the CDR3 here. D genes are given only for firm matches. Some rows have no size entry. The others give once, few or many, or a class for an expanded clone.

>TRBD2|TRBJ2-7|TRBV12-5|many
ASGAGTSKYEQY
>NA|TRBJ2-1|TRBV19|NA
ASSIAGRGLWNEQF
>NA|TRBJ1-1|TRBV6-5|many
ASGTLALNTEAF
>TRBD1|TRBJ2-5|TRBV10-3|many
AISAPGTGEETQY
>TRBD1|TRBJ2-7|TRBV5-4|many
ASSIGQGNDYEQY
>NA|TRBJ2-1|TRBV3-1|NA
ASSLSNRRVNEQF
>NA|TRBJ1-1|TRBV7-2|NA
ASSFFTRDTEAF
>NA|TRBJ2-3|TRBV12-3/TRBV12-4|NA
ASGAGTDTQY
>NA|TRBJ2-2|TRBV6-5|few
ASSQTSTGELF
>NA|TRBJ2-4|TRBV5-6|many
ASGTGKNIQY
>TRBD2|TRBJ2-3|TRBV6-2/TRBV6-3|many
ASSYNPREDVTDTQY
>NA|TRBJ2-1|TRBV12-3/TRBV12-4|NA
ASSLAWSEYNEQF
>NA|TRBJ1-1|TRBV11-2|NA
ASSLDLGRRAF
>NA|TRBJ2-7|TRBV4-2|few
ASSQAGGSTVQY
>TRBD2|TRBJ2-1|TRBV20-1|few
SARGPFGTSGEQF
>NA|TRBJ2-5|TRBV12-3/TRBV12-4|many
ASSFWGKETQY
>NA|TRBJ2-1|TRBV10-3|many
AISVEHREFNEQF
>NA|TRBJ2-3|TRBV29-1|many
SVDSGDTQY
>TRBD2|TRBJ2-2|TRBV10-2|few
ASSEQLAGAYTGELF
>TRBD1|TRBJ1-2|TRBV6-1|few
ASSTQGQGTNYGYT
>NA|TRBJ2-1|TRBV2|many
ASSGGRAGEQF
>NA|TRBJ1-2|TRBV5-1|NA
ASSFTSNYGYT
>NA|TRBJ1-4|TRBV4-3|few
ASSQYTGDAPKLF
>TRBD2|TRBJ2-6|TRBV2|NA
ASTFPLAGGPGANVLT
>TRBD2|TRBJ2-5|TRBV6-1|few
ATTLGSGRETQY
>NA|TRBJ2-3|TRBV6-5|NA
ASSFQGLGSDTQY
>NA|TRBJ1-3|TRBV28|NA
ASRPDTLGNTIY
>TRBD1|TRBJ2-2|TRBV27|many
ASSFQTGNSGELF
>NA|TRBJ2-6|TRBV4-3|few
ASSQDAYSGANVLT
>NA|TRBJ1-1|TRBV11-2|NA
ASSLETAPAF
>NA|TRBJ2-1|TRBV6-2/TRBV6-3|NA
ASSYSYEQF
>TRBD2|TRBJ2-3|TRBV5-4|few
ASSSGRLGTSGRTAQY
>TRBD2|TRBJ2-1|TRBV4-3|few
ASSQGLAGLYNEQF
>TRBD1|TRBJ2-7|TRBV2|NA
ASSEAWTGVDEQY
>NA|TRBJ1-5|TRBV7-8|few
ASSIRAQGNQPQH
>NA|TRBJ2-3|TRBV7-2|NA
ATSGKGSPDTQY
>NA|TRBJ2-5|TRBV30|NA
AWSVLTKETQY
>TRBD1|TRBJ2-3|TRBV7-2|many
ASSFTGADTQY
>NA|TRBJ2-1|TRBV24-1|few
ATSDPSRDEQF
>NA|TRBJ2-1|TRBV11-2|NA
ASSLGAPNEQF
>NA|TRBJ1-1|TRBV7-3|few
ASSLSPANTEAF
>NA|TRBJ2-2|TRBV5-1|few
ASSLAEVAGELF
>TRBD1|TRBJ2-2|TRBV11-1|NA
ASSNDRGPSNTGELF
>NA|TRBJ2-7|TRBV29-1|many
SVLGGVGTSYEQY
>NA|TRBJ2-7|TRBV9|NA
ASSAHGGSSYEQY
>TRBD2|TRBJ2-1|TRBV10-3|few
AISESGLAGPNNEQF
>TRBD1|TRBJ2-6|TRBV12-3/TRBV12-4|few
ASSLLTGTGATGANVLT